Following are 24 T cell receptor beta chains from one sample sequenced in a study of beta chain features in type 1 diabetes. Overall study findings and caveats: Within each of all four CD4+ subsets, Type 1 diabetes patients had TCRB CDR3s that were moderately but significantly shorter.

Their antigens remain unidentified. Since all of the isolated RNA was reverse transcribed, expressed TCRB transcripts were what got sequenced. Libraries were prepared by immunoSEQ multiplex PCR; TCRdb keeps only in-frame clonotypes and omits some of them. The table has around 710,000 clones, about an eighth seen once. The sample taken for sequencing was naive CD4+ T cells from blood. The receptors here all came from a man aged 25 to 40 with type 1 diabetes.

CDR3 sequence (DNA): TGCAGCGGCCGGGGCCGCTCGGGCACTGAAGCTTTCTTT. Its translation: CSGRGRSGTEAFF. This chain joins TRBV29-1 and TRBJ1-1, with D maybe TRBD1 (5 bases). Germline V lookup: CDR1 SQVTM, CDR2 ANQGSEA. This CDR3 has 13 residues. The germline V and J ends were trimmed by 7 bases and 4 bases, with 16 bases remaining between them.

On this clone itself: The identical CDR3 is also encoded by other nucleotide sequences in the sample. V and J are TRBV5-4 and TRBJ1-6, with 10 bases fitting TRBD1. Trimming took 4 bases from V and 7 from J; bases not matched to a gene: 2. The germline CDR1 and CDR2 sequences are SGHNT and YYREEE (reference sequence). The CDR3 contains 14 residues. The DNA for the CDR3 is TGTGCCAGCAGCGCGGGACAGGGGAATTCACCCCTCCACTTT. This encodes CASSAGQGNSPLHF.

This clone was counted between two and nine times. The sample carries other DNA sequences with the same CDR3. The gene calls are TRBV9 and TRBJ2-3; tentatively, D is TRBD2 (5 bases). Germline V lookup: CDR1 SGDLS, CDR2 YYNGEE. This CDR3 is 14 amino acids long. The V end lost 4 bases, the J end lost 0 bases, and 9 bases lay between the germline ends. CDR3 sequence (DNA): TGTGCCAGCAGCCCCAGGACTAGCACAGATACGCAGTATTTT. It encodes CASSPRTSTDTQYF. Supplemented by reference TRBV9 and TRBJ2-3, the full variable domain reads DSGVTQTPKHLITATGQRVTLRCSPRSGDLSVYWYQQSLDQGLQFLIQYYNGEERAKGNILERFSAQQFPDLHSELNLSSLELGDSALYFCASSPRTSTDTQYFGPGTRLTVL.

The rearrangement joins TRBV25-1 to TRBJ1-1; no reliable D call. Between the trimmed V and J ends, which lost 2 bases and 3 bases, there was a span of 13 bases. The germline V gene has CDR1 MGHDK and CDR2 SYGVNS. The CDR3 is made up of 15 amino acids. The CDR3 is CASSEQHPSDTEAFF. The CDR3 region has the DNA TGTGCCAGCAGTGAACAACACCCATCTGACACTGAAGCTTTCTTT.

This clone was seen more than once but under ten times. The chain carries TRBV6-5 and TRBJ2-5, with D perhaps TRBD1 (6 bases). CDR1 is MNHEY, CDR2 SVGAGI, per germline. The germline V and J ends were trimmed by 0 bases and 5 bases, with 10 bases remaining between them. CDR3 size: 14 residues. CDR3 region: CASSYSGGWETQYF. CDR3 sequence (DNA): TGTGCCAGCAGTTACTCAGGGGGTTGGGAGACCCAGTACTTC.

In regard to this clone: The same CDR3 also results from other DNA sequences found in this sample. The CDR3 bases are TGTGCCAGCAGCTTGGTTATCTCTGGGGCCAACGTCCTGACTTTC. This encodes CASSLVISGANVLTF. This chain uses TRBV7-2 with TRBJ2-6; D gene uncertain. The CDR3 runs 15 residues. Per germline, CDR1 SGHTA and CDR2 FQGNSA. With 3 bases removed from V and 0 bases from J, the gap between germline ends came to 6 bases.

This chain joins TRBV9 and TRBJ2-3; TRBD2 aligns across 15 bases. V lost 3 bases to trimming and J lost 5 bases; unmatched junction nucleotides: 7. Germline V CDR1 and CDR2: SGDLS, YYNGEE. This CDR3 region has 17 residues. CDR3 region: CASSGGLAGGHGDTQYF. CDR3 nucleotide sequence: TGTGCCAGCAGCGGTGGACTAGCGGGGGGGCATGGAGATACGCAGTATTTT.

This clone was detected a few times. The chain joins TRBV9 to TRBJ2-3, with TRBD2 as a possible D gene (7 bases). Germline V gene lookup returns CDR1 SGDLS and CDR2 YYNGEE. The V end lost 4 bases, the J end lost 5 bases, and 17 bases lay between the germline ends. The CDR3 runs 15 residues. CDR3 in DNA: TGTGCCAGCAGCCCCCAGGGGACGGGAGGAGATACGCAGTATTTT. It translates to CASSPQGTGGDTQYF.

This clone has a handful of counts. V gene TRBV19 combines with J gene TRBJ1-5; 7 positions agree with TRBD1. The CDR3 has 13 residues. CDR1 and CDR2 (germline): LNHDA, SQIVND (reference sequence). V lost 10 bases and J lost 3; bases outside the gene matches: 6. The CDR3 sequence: CATTGQFNQPQHF. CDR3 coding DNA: TGTGCCACCACGGGACAGTTCAATCAGCCCCAGCATTTT.

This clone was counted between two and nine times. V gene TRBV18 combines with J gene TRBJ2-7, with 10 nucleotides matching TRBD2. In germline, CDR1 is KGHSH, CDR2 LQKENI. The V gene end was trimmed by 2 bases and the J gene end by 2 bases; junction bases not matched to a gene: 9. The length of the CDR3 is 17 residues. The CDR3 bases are TGTGCCAGCTCACCAGAGATAGCGGGAGGTTCTCCCTACGAGCAGTACTTC. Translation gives CASSPEIAGGSPYEQYF. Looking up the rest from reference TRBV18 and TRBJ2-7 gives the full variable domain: NAGVMQNPRHLVRRRGQEARLRCSPMKGHSHVYWYRQLPEEGLKFMVYLQKENIIDESGMPKERFSAEFPKEGPSILRIQQVVRGDSAAYFCASSPEIAGGSPYEQYFGPGTRLTVT.

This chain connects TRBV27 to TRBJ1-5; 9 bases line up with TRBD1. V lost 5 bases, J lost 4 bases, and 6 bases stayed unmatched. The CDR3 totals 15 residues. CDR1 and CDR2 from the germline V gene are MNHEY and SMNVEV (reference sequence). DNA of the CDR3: TGTGCCAGCAGTCCGGGACAGGGAAGAAATCAGCCCCAGCATTTT. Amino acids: CASSPGQGRNQPQHF.

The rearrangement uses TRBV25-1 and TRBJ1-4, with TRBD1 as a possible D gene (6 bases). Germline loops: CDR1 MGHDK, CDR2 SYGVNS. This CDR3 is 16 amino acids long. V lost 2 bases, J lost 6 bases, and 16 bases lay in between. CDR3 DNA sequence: TGTGCCAGCAGTGAAACTCAGGGGCGAGGGGATGAAAAACTGTTTTTT. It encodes CASSETQGRGDEKLFF.

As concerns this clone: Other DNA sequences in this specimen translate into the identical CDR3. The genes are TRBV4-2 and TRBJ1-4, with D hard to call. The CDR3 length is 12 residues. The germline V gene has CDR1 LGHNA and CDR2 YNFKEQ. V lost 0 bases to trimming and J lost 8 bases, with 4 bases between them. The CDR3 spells CASSQDNEKLFF. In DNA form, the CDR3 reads TGTGCCAGCAGCCAAGATAACGAAAAACTGTTTTTT.

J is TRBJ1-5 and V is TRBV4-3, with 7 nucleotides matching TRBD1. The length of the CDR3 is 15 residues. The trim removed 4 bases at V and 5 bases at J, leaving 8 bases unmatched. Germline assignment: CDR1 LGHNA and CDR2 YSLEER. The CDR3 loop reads CASSLNGQEHQPQHF. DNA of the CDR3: TGCGCCAGCAGCCTAAACGGACAGGAACATCAGCCCCAGCATTTT.

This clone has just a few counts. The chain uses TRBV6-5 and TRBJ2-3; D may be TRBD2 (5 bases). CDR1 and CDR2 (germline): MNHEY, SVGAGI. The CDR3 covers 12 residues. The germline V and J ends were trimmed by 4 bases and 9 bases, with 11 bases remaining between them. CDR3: CASSLTRETQYF. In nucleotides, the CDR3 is TGTGCCAGCAGTTTGACACGGGAAACGCAGTATTTT.

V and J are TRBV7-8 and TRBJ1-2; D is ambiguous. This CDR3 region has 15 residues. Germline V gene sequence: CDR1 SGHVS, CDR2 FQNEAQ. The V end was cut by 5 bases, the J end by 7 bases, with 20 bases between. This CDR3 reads CASSLDLGRILGYTF. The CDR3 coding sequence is TGTGCCAGCAGCCTAGACCTCGGCAGAATCCTTGGCTACACCTTC.

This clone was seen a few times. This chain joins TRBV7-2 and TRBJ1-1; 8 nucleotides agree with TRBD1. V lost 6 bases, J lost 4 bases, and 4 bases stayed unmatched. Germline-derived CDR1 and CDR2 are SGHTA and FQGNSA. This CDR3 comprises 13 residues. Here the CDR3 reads CASRQTGATEAFF. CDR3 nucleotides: TGTGCCAGCAGGCAGACAGGGGCCACTGAAGCTTTCTTT.

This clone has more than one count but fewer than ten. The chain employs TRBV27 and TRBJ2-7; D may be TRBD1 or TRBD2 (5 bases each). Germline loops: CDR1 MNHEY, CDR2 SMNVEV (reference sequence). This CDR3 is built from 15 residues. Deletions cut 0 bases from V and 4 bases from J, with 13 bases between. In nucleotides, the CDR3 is TGTGCCAGCAGTTTATCGAGGGGACGGTTGTACGAGCAGTACTTC. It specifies CASSLSRGRLYEQYF.

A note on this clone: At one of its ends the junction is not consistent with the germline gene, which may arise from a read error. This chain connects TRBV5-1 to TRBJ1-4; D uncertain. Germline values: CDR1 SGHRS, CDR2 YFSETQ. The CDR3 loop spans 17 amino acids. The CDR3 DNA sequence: TGCGCCAGCAGCTCTCTGGGAAGGGCGGCAACTAATGAAAATCTGTTTTTT. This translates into CASSSLGRAATNENLFF.

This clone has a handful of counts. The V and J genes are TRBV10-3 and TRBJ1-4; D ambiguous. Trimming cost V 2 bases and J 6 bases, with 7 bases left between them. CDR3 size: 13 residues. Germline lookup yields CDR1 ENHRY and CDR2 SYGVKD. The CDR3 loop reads CAISEGQDEKLFF. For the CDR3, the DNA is TGTGCCATCAGTGAGGGGCAAGATGAAAAACTGTTTTTT.

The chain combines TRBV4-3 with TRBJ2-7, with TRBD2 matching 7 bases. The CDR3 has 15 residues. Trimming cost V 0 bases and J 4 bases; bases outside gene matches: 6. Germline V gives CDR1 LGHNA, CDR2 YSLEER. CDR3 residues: CASSQDRLAAYEQYF. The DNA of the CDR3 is TGCGCCAGCAGCCAAGATAGGCTAGCGGCTTACGAGCAGTACTTC.

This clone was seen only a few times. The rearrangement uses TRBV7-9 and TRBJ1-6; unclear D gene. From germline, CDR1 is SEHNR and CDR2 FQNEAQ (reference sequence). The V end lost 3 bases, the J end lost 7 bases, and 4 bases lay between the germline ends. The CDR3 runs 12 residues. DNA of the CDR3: TGTGCCAGCAGCTTCACGAATTCACCCCTCCACTTT. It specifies CASSFTNSPLHF.

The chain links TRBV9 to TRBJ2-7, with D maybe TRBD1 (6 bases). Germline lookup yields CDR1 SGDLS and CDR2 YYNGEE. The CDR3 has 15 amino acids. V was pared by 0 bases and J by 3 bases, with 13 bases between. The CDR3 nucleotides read TGTGCCAGCAGCGTAGCTCCCGACAGGATCTACGAGCAGTACTTC. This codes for CASSVAPDRIYEQYF.

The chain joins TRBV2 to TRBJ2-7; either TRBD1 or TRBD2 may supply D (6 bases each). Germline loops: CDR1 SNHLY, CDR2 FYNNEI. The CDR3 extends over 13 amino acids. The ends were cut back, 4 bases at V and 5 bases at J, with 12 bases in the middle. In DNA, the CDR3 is TGTGCCAGCAGTGGGGGGGCGTATAACGAGCAGTACTTC. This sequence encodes CASSGGAYNEQYF. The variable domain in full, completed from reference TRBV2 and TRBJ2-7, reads EPEVTQTPSHQVTQMGQEVILRCVPISNHLYFYWYRQILGQKVEFLVSFYNNEISEKSEIFDDQFSVERPDGSNFTLKIRSTKLEDSAMYFCASSGGAYNEQYFGPGTRLTVT.